One sample yielded the 30 T cell receptor beta chains listed below, sequenced in a study of PD-1 blockade in classical Hodgkin lymphoma. Repertoires were generated with immunoSEQ multiplex PCR, while TCRdb's copy carries only in-frame clones and drops some. The repertoire has around 26,000 clones, 69% of them found once; the top ten carry 2.5% to 3.5%. Patients all relapsed after autologous stem cell transplantation, and there was variation in brentuximab vedotin exposure. This material consisted of peripheral blood mononuclear cells (PBMCs), taken at baseline. Receptor source: a human donor with classical Hodgkin lymphoma.

V and J are TRBV29-1 and TRBJ1-2, with 7 bases identical to TRBD1. CDR3 length: 14 residues. The ends lost 4 bases at V and 2 bases at J; junction bases unmatched: 7. Germline V lookup: CDR1 SQVTM, CDR2 ANQGSEA. The DNA for the CDR3 is TGCAGCGTTGGGCCCCGGACAGGCAACTATGGCTACACCTTC. As protein: CSVGPRTGNYGYTF. Full variable domain (rest looked up from reference TRBV29-1 and TRBJ1-2): SAVISQKPSRDICQRGTSLTIQCQVDSQVTMMFWYRQQPGQSLTLIATANQGSEATYESGFVIDKFPISRPNLTFSTLTVSNMSPEDSSIYLCSVGPRTGNYGYTFGSGTRLTVV.

This clone occurred a few times. This chain joins TRBV2 and TRBJ1-1; 9 positions agree with TRBD1. The trim removed 6 bases at V and 4 bases at J, leaving 9 bases unmatched. The CDR3 runs 15 residues. Germline V gene sequence: CDR1 SNHLY, CDR2 FYNNEI. CDR3 sequence reads: CASRGPTGGITEAFF. CDR3 DNA sequence: TGTGCCAGCAGGGGCCCCACAGGGGGCATCACTGAAGCTTTCTTT. The complete variable domain, with remaining parts taken from reference TRBV2 and TRBJ1-1, reads EPEVTQTPSHQVTQMGQEVILRCVPISNHLYFYWYRQILGQKVEFLVSFYNNEISEKSEIFDDQFSVERPDGSNFTLKIRSTKLEDSAMYFCASRGPTGGITEAFFGQGTRLTVV.

The rearrangement joins TRBV5-4 to TRBJ2-1; TRBD2 might be the D (6 bases). Trimming removed 4 bases from V and 4 bases from J, with 9 bases in between. The CDR3 is 13 amino acids. Per the germline V gene, CDR1 is SGHNT and CDR2 is YYREEE (reference sequence). CDR3 nucleotides: TGTGCCAGCAGCACCGGGACTTACAATGAGCAGTTCTTC. It codes for CASSTGTYNEQFF.

There are a few counts of this clone. The CDR3 loop reads CASGTGRYEQYF. In DNA, the CDR3 is TGTGCCAGTGGGACAGGAAGATACGAGCAGTACTTC. This chain uses TRBV19 with TRBJ2-7; TRBD1 matches at 8 bases. The CDR3 is made up of 12 amino acids. Germline V gene data show CDR1 as LNHDA and CDR2 as SQIVND (reference sequence). With 8 bases clipped from V and 4 bases from J, the junction kept 4 bases outside the gene matches.

In its sample, this clone was seen once. The V gene is TRBV7-2, the J gene TRBJ2-7, with 9 bases aligning to TRBD2. The CDR3 loop spans 17 amino acids. Germline V lookup: CDR1 SGHTA, CDR2 FQGNSA. Trimming removed 1 base from V and 2 bases from J; junction bases left unmatched: 9. The CDR3 bases are TGTGCCAGCAGCTTAGTCCTAGCGGGGTCTTCAACCTACGAGCAGTACTTC. As protein: CASSLVLAGSSTYEQYF. Drawing the rest from reference TRBV7-2 and TRBJ2-7, the complete variable domain is GAGVSQSPSNKVTEKGKDVELRCDPISGHTALYWYRQSLGQGLEFLIYFQGNSAPDKSGLPSDRFSAERTGGSVSTLTIQRTQQEDSAVYLCASSLVLAGSSTYEQYFGPGTRLTVT.

This clone was counted between two and nine times. The chain employs TRBV6-6 and TRBJ1-2; TRBD1 aligns across 7 bases. The ends lost 0 bases at V and 7 bases at J; junction bases unmatched: 5. Per the germline V gene, CDR1 is MNHNY and CDR2 is SVGAGI (reference sequence). CDR3 size: 14 residues. The CDR3 region is CASSYSDRAGGYTF. The CDR3 nucleotides are TGTGCCAGCAGTTACTCCGACAGGGCAGGTGGCTACACCTTC.

V usage is TRBV6-5 and J usage is TRBJ2-2, with a possible D match to TRBD1 (5 bases). V was pared by 2 bases and J by 1 base, with 8 bases between. The CDR3 extends over 15 amino acids. Germline V gene lookup returns CDR1 MNHEY and CDR2 SVGAGI. This CDR3 reads CASSYRQGNTGELFF. The CDR3 DNA follows: TGTGCCAGCAGTTACCGGCAGGGGAACACCGGGGAGCTGTTTTTT.

The chain recombines TRBV2 with TRBJ1-3; TRBD1 is a possible D gene (6 bases). The ends were cut back, 4 bases at V and 2 bases at J, with 12 bases in the middle. The germline gives CDR1 SNHLY, CDR2 FYNNEI. The CDR3 is made up of 15 amino acids. The CDR3: CASSVAGDAGNTIYF. CDR3 bases: TGTGCCAGCAGTGTTGCAGGGGATGCTGGAAACACCATATATTTT.

The chain combines TRBV5-1 with TRBJ1-3; TRBD1 is a possible D gene (5 bases). The germline V gene has CDR1 SGHRS and CDR2 YFSETQ. The CDR3 spans 14 residues. Trimming took off 4 bases at V and 4 bases at J, with 12 bases between the two ends. This CDR3 reads CASSPAGSGNTIYF. The CDR3, as DNA: TGCGCCAGCAGCCCAGCAGGGTCCGGAAACACCATATATTTT.

The chain is built from TRBV29-1 and TRBJ2-2; 10 nucleotides match TRBD2. The CDR3 consists of 17 residues. The V gene end was trimmed by 4 bases and the J gene end by 3 bases; junction bases not matched to a gene: 11. Looked up from germline, CDR1 is SQVTM and CDR2 is ANQGSEA. The CDR3 DNA follows: TGCAGCGTTGTTTACCCAGCGGGGGGGCAATACACCGGGGAGCTGTTTTTT. Its protein is CSVVYPAGGQYTGELFF.

The chain links TRBV7-9 to TRBJ1-1; D is uncertain. CDR1 SEHNR and CDR2 FQNEAQ come from the germline V gene (reference sequence). Trimming removed 7 bases at V and 2 bases at J, with 11 bases between. The CDR3 has 13 residues. The CDR3 loop is CASTISSNTEAFF. CDR3 nucleotides: TGTGCCAGCACAATCAGCAGCAACACTGAAGCTTTCTTT. The full variable domain, with the rest looked up from reference TRBV7-9 and TRBJ1-1, is DTGVSQNPRHKITKRGQNVTFRCDPISEHNRLYWYRQTLGQGPEFLTYFQNEAQLEKSRLLSDRFSAERPKGSFSTLEIQRTEQGDSAMYLCASTISSNTEAFFGQGTRLTVV.

The CDR3 nucleotides read TGTGCCAGCAGCTTCGGGTGGGGGACTGGGTACTCTGGAAACACCATATATTTT. It encodes CASSFGWGTGYSGNTIYF. V is TRBV5-4 and J is TRBJ1-3; a possible D gene is TRBD1 (5 bases). Trimming removed 2 bases at V and 0 bases at J, with 18 bases between. CDR3 length: 18 residues. Germline values: CDR1 SGHNT, CDR2 YYREEE (reference sequence).

The chain is built from TRBV30 and TRBJ2-7; tentatively, D is TRBD2 (6 bases). V gave up 7 bases and J gave up 2 bases, with 15 bases separating them. There are 13 residues in the CDR3. From germline, CDR1 is GTSNPN and CDR2 SVGIG (reference sequence). As DNA, the CDR3 is TGTGCCTCGCGCCGACTAGGAACCTACGAGCAGTACTTC. Translated: CASRRLGTYEQYF. Full variable domain (remainder filled in from reference TRBV30 and TRBJ2-7): SQTIHQWPATLVQPVGSPLSLECTVEGTSNPNLYWYRQAAGRGLQLLFYSVGIGQISSEVPQNLSASRPQDRQFILSSKKLLLSDSGFYLCASRRLGTYEQYFGPGTRLTVT.

V gene TRBV2 combines with J gene TRBJ2-7; 7 bases align to TRBD1. J gave up 0 bases and V 3 bases, and 5 bases lay outside the gene matches. This CDR3 spans 15 amino acids. Per germline, CDR1 SNHLY and CDR2 FYNNEI. For the CDR3, the DNA is TGTGCCAGCAGTGACAGGGACAGTCTCTCCTACGAGCAGTACTTC. This gives the protein CASSDRDSLSYEQYF.

The chain employs TRBV10-3 and TRBJ1-1; 12 nucleotides agree with TRBD1. This CDR3 spans 18 amino acids. CDR1 is ENHRY and CDR2 is SYGVKD in the germline V gene. V gave up 10 bases and J gave up 1 base; unmatched junction bases: 16. As DNA, the CDR3 is TGTGCCACCACGGGGACAGGGGGCGATGGAGTCCCGAACACTGAAGCTTTCTTT. Amino acid sequence: CATTGTGGDGVPNTEAFF.

As to this clone: The same CDR3 also results from other DNA sequences found in this sample. In nucleotides, the CDR3 is TGTGCCAGCAGCGTAGACGGTTATAATTCACCCCTCCACTTT. Translation: CASSVDGYNSPLHF. This chain joins TRBV9 and TRBJ1-6; D not resolved. The CDR3 is 14 residues long. CDR1 and CDR2 (germline): SGDLS, YYNGEE. V lost 0 bases to trimming and J lost 4 bases, with 5 bases between them.

The V call is TRBV27, the J call TRBJ1-4, with 7 bases fitting TRBD1. V was clipped by 7 bases and J by 8 bases; unmatched bases: 10. The CDR3 length is 14 residues. Germline loops: CDR1 MNHEY, CDR2 SMNVEV (reference sequence). Written as DNA, the CDR3 is TGTGCCAGCAACCGACAGGGCGTTGGGGAAAAACTGTTTTTT. Translation gives CASNRQGVGEKLFF.

This sequence joins TRBV25-1 and TRBJ2-3; D gene uncertain. CDR1 is MGHDK, CDR2 SYGVNS, per germline. V was trimmed by 2 bases and J by 5 bases, leaving 8 bases between them. This CDR3 is 13 amino acids long. The CDR3 DNA reads as TGTGCCAGCAGTGAACGGGTTGGAGATACGCAGTATTTT. This codes for CASSERVGDTQYF.

V is TRBV6-6 and J is TRBJ2-3; 14 nucleotides match TRBD2. V gave up 3 bases and J gave up 5 bases; unmatched junction bases: 4. From germline, CDR1 is MNHNY and CDR2 SVGAGI (reference sequence). The CDR3 sequence is 16 residues long. CDR3 nucleotides: TGTGCCAGCAGTTATCTCGGACTAGCGGGGGGAGATACGCAGTATTTT. This gives the protein CASSYLGLAGGDTQYF.

The rearrangement links TRBV7-8 to TRBJ2-3; 7 nucleotides agree with TRBD2. The V and J ends lost 1 base and 6 bases, in that order; junction bases with no gene match: 16. The CDR3 covers 18 residues. The germline V gene has CDR1 SGHVS and CDR2 FQNEAQ. The CDR3 coding sequence is TGTGCCAGCAGCTTAGTCCCTCCTAGCGGTGGTTCCTTGGATACGCAGTATTTT. This sequence encodes CASSLVPPSGGSLDTQYF.

This clone appeared once. The rearrangement links TRBV5-4 to TRBJ1-2; D remains unclear. The CDR3 extends over 15 amino acids. In germline, CDR1 is SGHNT, CDR2 YYREEE (reference sequence). V was clipped by 0 bases and J by 1 base, with 10 bases between them. The CDR3 spells CASSLDGGSNYGYTF. The CDR3 DNA sequence: TGTGCCAGCAGCTTGGATGGCGGGAGTAACTATGGCTACACCTTC.

This clone was seen once. The chain is built from TRBV29-1 and TRBJ1-2; unclear D gene. Trimming cost V 6 bases and J 8 bases, with 16 bases left between them. This CDR3 has 12 residues. Germline CDR1 and CDR2: SQVTM and ANQGSEA. CDR3 protein: CSVSAEVGGYTF. CDR3 bases: TGCAGCGTGAGCGCCGAAGTCGGCGGCTACACCTTC.

The chain carries TRBV14 and TRBJ1-6, with D unclear. The germline gives CDR1 SGHDN, CDR2 FVKESK. Trimming removed 1 base at V and 10 bases at J, with 8 bases between. The length of the CDR3 is 13 residues. CDR3 residues: CASSQVSGSPLHF. The DNA for the CDR3 is TGTGCCAGCAGCCAAGTATCCGGATCACCCCTCCACTTT.

The J gene is TRBJ1-3, the V gene TRBV10-3, with 9 positions matching TRBD1. CDR1 is ENHRY, CDR2 SYGVKD, per germline. The trim removed 5 bases at V and 2 bases at J, leaving 7 bases unmatched. This CDR3 contains 16 residues. The CDR3 coding sequence is TGTGCCATCAGTTTTACAGGGGGCTCGCCTGGAAACACCATATATTTT. It codes for CAISFTGGSPGNTIYF.

The J gene is TRBJ2-3, the V gene TRBV27, with TRBD2 identical over 9 bases. Germline lookup yields CDR1 MNHEY and CDR2 SMNVEV (reference sequence). V trimming: 6 bases; J trimming: 6 bases; junction bases outside the gene matches: 19. The CDR3 has 18 residues. The DNA for the CDR3 is TGTGCCAGCAGCTCCCCCCCGTGGGCGGGGGGGGAGCAGGATACGCAGTATTTT. This gives the protein CASSSPPWAGGEQDTQYF.

The chain couples TRBV5-1 to TRBJ1-1, with 8 bases lining up with TRBD1. The junction had 1 base not matched to a gene; V was cut back by 2 bases and J by 1 base. This CDR3 has 14 amino acids. The germline CDR1 and CDR2 sequences are SGHRS and YFSETQ. CDR3 nucleotides: TGCGCCAGCAGCTTCAGGGGGCCGAACACTGAAGCTTTCTTT. It specifies CASSFRGPNTEAFF.

The rearrangement uses TRBV5-5 and TRBJ2-5; maybe TRBD1 (6 bases). This CDR3 comprises 14 residues. Germline values: CDR1 SGHKS, CDR2 YYEKEE (reference sequence). V was trimmed by 9 bases and J by 1 base, leaving 16 bases between them. The CDR3 loop is CATSGRGGQETQYF. DNA of the CDR3: TGTGCCACCTCTGGACGAGGGGGCCAAGAGACCCAGTACTTC. Full variable domain (rest looked up from reference TRBV5-5 and TRBJ2-5): DAGVTQSPTHLIKTRGQQVTLRCSPISGHKSVSWYQQVLGQGPQFIFQYYEKEERGRGNFPDRFSARQFPNYSSELNVNALLLGDSALYLCATSGRGGQETQYFGPGTRLLVL.

V is TRBV6-1 and J is TRBJ2-1; D remains unclear. The V and J ends lost 1 base and 2 bases respectively, with 12 bases between them. CDR1 and CDR2 from the germline V gene are MNHNS and SASEGT. The CDR3 has 16 residues. Here the CDR3 DNA reads TGTGCCAGCAGTGAAGTAGCCATAGGCGCCTACAATGAGCAGTTCTTC. It codes for CASSEVAIGAYNEQFF.

The chain carries TRBV19 and TRBJ2-7; TRBD1 is a possible D gene (5 bases). The length of the CDR3 is 14 residues. CDR1 and CDR2 from the germline V gene are LNHDA and SQIVND (reference sequence). Trimming took 5 bases from V and 2 from J, leaving 13 bases between them. The CDR3 DNA sequence: TGTGCCAGTAGTCCGCTACAGGAGACCTACGAGCAGTACTTC. It encodes CASSPLQETYEQYF.

The chain carries TRBV5-1 and TRBJ1-2; 12 nucleotides match TRBD1. The ends lost 1 base at V and 4 bases at J; junction bases unmatched: 5. The CDR3 length is 16 residues. Per the germline V gene, CDR1 is SGHRS and CDR2 is YFSETQ. DNA for the CDR3: TGCGCCAGCAGCTTGACGGGGACAGGGGGCGCCTATGGCTACACCTTC. This gives the protein CASSLTGTGGAYGYTF.